The 32 T cell receptor beta chains listed next were all sequenced from one sample in a study of blood T cell repertoires in COVID-19. Libraries were prepared by immunoSEQ multiplex PCR; TCRdb keeps only in-frame clonotypes and omits some of them. The repertoire holds 15,000 to 20,000 clones, with around nine tenths as singletons. The source material was peripheral blood. The source is a man aged 55 to 70 with active COVID-19.

This chain connects TRBV18 to TRBJ1-1; no clear D. Trimming removed 3 bases from V and 6 bases from J, with 11 bases in between. Germline V gives CDR1 KGHSH, CDR2 LQKENI. This CDR3 is built from 13 residues. Written as DNA, the CDR3 is TGTGCCAGCTCACCCGATCGGGAACCTGAAGCTTTCTTT. Its translation: CASSPDREPEAFF.

The CDR3 DNA reads TGTGCCCTGGGGCGGTTCAACACCGGGGAGCTGTTTTTT. Its translation: CALGRFNTGELFF. The chain combines TRBV7-6 with TRBJ2-2; D possibly corresponds to TRBD1 (5 bases). This CDR3 is 13 amino acids long. V lost 11 bases to trimming and J lost 2 bases, with 12 bases between them. Germline-derived CDR1 and CDR2 are SGHVS and FNYEAQ.

This clone was detected only a few times. The V gene is TRBV18, the J gene TRBJ2-1; D may be TRBD2 (6 bases). V lost 6 bases, J lost 4 bases, and 22 bases lay in between. There are 17 residues in the CDR3. Germline CDR1 reads KGHSH; CDR2 reads LQKENI. The DNA for the CDR3 is TGTGCCAGCTCCCGAGCAGAGTGGCTAGCGCGATACAATGAGCAGTTCTTC. This encodes CASSRAEWLARYNEQFF.

The chain links TRBV27 to TRBJ2-4; D is perhaps TRBD1 (6 bases). Trimming removed 6 bases at V and 0 bases at J, with 12 bases between. Per the germline V gene, CDR1 is MNHEY and CDR2 is SMNVEV (reference sequence). The CDR3 covers 15 residues. DNA of the CDR3: TGTGCCAGCAGCCCATCAGGGGTAGCCAAAAACATTCAGTACTTC. Amino acids: CASSPSGVAKNIQYF.

The V gene is TRBV5-1, the J gene TRBJ2-7; weak D call: TRBD1 (7 bases). CDR3 length equals 15 residues. Per the germline V gene, CDR1 is SGHRS and CDR2 is YFSETQ. Trimming left V 4 bases short and J 3 bases short, with 17 bases between. In DNA form, the CDR3 reads TGCGCCAGCAGCCCGGGGGACAGCCGGGGCTACGAGCAGTACTTC. Its protein is CASSPGDSRGYEQYF.

The chain combines TRBV11-2 with TRBJ1-2, with TRBD1 matching 8 bases. The CDR3 is 15 amino acids. J was trimmed by 9 bases and V by 0 bases; bases with no gene match: 9. From germline, CDR1 is SGHAT and CDR2 FQNNGV. The CDR3 sequence: CASSLDNRAGGSYTF. CDR3 in DNA: TGTGCCAGCAGCTTAGATAATCGGGCAGGGGGCAGCTACACCTTC.

The genes are TRBV9 and TRBJ1-4; TRBD1 might be the D (5 bases). CDR1 SGDLS and CDR2 YYNGEE come from the germline V gene. Trimming cost V 0 bases and J 2 bases, with 11 bases left between them. The CDR3 is 16 residues long. The DNA for the CDR3 is TGTGCCAGCAGCGTAGGGGCCCGGGGGACTAATGAAAAACTGTTTTTT. As protein: CASSVGARGTNEKLFF. Full variable domain (missing parts from reference TRBV9 and TRBJ1-4): DSGVTQTPKHLITATGQRVTLRCSPRSGDLSVYWYQQSLDQGLQFLIQYYNGEERAKGNILERFSAQQFPDLHSELNLSSLELGDSALYFCASSVGARGTNEKLFFGSGTQLSVL.

The rearrangement uses TRBV9 and TRBJ1-1, with TRBD1 matching over 8 bases. Germline V gives CDR1 SGDLS, CDR2 YYNGEE. The CDR3 is made up of 13 amino acids. The junction had 3 bases not matched to a gene; V was cut back by 3 bases and J by 5 bases. CDR3 sequence (DNA): TGTGCCAGCAGCGAACGGACAGGGACTGAAGCTTTCTTT. This encodes CASSERTGTEAFF.

The CDR3 DNA follows: TGTGCCAGCAGTTACTTGTCTAGCGGATACAATGAGCAGTTCTTC. As protein: CASSYLSSGYNEQFF. J is TRBJ2-1 and V is TRBV6-5; 7 bases agree with TRBD2. CDR1 and CDR2 from the germline V gene are MNHEY and SVGAGI. V lost 1 base to trimming and J lost 4 bases; unmatched junction nucleotides: 4. The CDR3 has 15 amino acids.

V gene TRBV28 combines with J gene TRBJ2-1; the match to TRBD2 covers 9 bases. Trimming removed 2 bases from V and 0 bases from J; junction bases left unmatched: 11. CDR1 MDHEN and CDR2 SYDVKM come from the germline V gene. This CDR3 region has 19 residues. The CDR3: CASSLGASGALSSYNEQFF. Here the CDR3 DNA reads TGTGCCAGCAGTTTAGGGGCTAGCGGGGCCTTAAGCTCCTACAATGAGCAGTTCTTC.

The CDR3 loop reads CASSADRGYGYTF. The CDR3 nucleotides are TGCGCCAGCAGCGCAGACAGGGGGTACGGCTACACCTTC. The rearrangement joins TRBV5-1 to TRBJ1-2; 9 bases map to TRBD1. The CDR3 loop spans 13 amino acids. The trim removed 4 bases at V and 8 bases at J, leaving 6 bases unmatched. CDR1 is SGHRS, CDR2 YFSETQ, per germline.

This clone appeared a few times. This rearrangement joins TRBV5-1 to TRBJ2-7; TRBD1 is a possible D gene (5 bases). The CDR3 has 15 residues. CDR1 and CDR2 from the germline V gene are SGHRS and YFSETQ. Trimming took off 2 bases at V and 2 bases at J, with 14 bases between the two ends. The CDR3 loop is CASSLSGKGTYEQYF. In nucleotides, the CDR3 is TGCGCCAGCAGCTTATCAGGGAAGGGGACCTACGAGCAGTACTTC.

This chain links TRBV9 with TRBJ1-1; 9 positions match TRBD1. The CDR3 is 13 amino acids. After removal of 4 bases from V and 6 bases from J, the junction contained 4 bases not matched to a gene. The germline gives CDR1 SGDLS, CDR2 YYNGEE. The CDR3 DNA sequence: TGTGCCAGCAGCCTTACAGGGGGCCCTGAAGCTTTCTTT. Translation gives CASSLTGGPEAFF.

The J gene is TRBJ1-4, the V gene TRBV11-2; TRBD1 agrees at 9 bases. V shed 5 bases, J shed 8 bases, and the junction held 9 bases outside the gene matches. Germline V gene lookup returns CDR1 SGHAT and CDR2 FQNNGV. The CDR3 loop spans 15 amino acids. The CDR3 DNA sequence: TGTGCCAGCAGCCCGCGGACAGGGGCGGGGGAAAAACTGTTTTTT. It translates to CASSPRTGAGEKLFF.

The V call is TRBV9, the J call TRBJ2-2, with 9 bases fitting TRBD1. CDR1 and CDR2 (germline): SGDLS, YYNGEE. The CDR3 length is 15 residues. J gave up 6 bases and V 1 base, and 4 bases lay outside the gene matches. The chain's CDR3 is CASSVTGGSPGELFF. In nucleotides, the CDR3 is TGTGCCAGCAGCGTAACAGGGGGCAGTCCCGGGGAGCTGTTTTTT.

This sequence joins TRBV10-2 and TRBJ1-6; D is undetermined. V was shortened by 3 bases and J by 6 bases, with 15 bases between the two germline ends. Germline V gene lookup returns CDR1 WSHSY and CDR2 SAAADI. The CDR3 runs to 16 residues. CDR3 region: CASSETVSASNSPLHF. In nucleotides, the CDR3 is TGCGCCAGCAGTGAAACTGTGTCTGCTAGTAATTCACCCCTCCACTTT.

V is TRBV4-2 and J is TRBJ2-3, with D tentatively TRBD2 (6 bases). Trimming removed 0 bases at V and 7 bases at J, with 20 bases between. Germline V gene sequence: CDR1 LGHNA, CDR2 YNFKEQ. The CDR3 spans 17 residues. In nucleotides, the CDR3 is TGTGCCAGCAGCCAAGATCGGATGGGGGGTGGGGGAAATACGCAGTATTTT. Its translation: CASSQDRMGGGGNTQYF.

This chain uses TRBV2 with TRBJ2-7, with TRBD2 matching 7 bases. The CDR3 has 14 amino acids. Per germline, CDR1 SNHLY and CDR2 FYNNEI. V trimming: 7 bases; J trimming: 1 base; junction bases outside the gene matches: 7. CDR3 loop: CASNRRGTSYEQYV. CDR3 DNA: TGTGCCAGCAATCGGCGGGGGACTTCCTACGAGCAGTACGTC.

This sequence joins TRBV27 and TRBJ2-2; 8 nucleotides match TRBD2. Trimming cost V 6 bases and J 7 bases; bases outside gene matches: 7. Germline V gene data show CDR1 as MNHEY and CDR2 as SMNVEV (reference sequence). The length of the CDR3 is 14 residues. CDR3 region: CASSRPGLGGELFF. CDR3 nucleotide sequence: TGTGCCAGCAGCCGTCCGGGACTAGGCGGGGAGCTGTTTTTT.

The V call is TRBV7-9, the J call TRBJ1-4, with no clear D. Trimming stripped 1 base from V and 11 bases from J, with 14 bases between. The length of the CDR3 is 14 residues. Germline CDR1 SEHNR, CDR2 FQNEAQ (reference sequence). CDR3 coding DNA: TGTGCCAGCAGCTTAGGGCCGGCTTGGGAGAAACTGTTTTTT. Its protein product is CASSLGPAWEKLFF.

This chain joins TRBV5-1 and TRBJ1-2; 7 nucleotides line up with TRBD1. The germline V gene has CDR1 SGHRS and CDR2 YFSETQ. V lost 4 bases and J lost 4; bases outside the gene matches: 10. The CDR3 sequence is 15 residues long. The CDR3 nucleotides read TGCGCCAGCAGCCCCTGGACAGGTGGACCCTATGGCTACACCTTC. This encodes CASSPWTGGPYGYTF.

This clone was picked up one time. The chain couples TRBV5-1 to TRBJ2-1, with 8 bases that match TRBD1. The CDR3 totals 14 residues. Per the germline V gene, CDR1 is SGHRS and CDR2 is YFSETQ. Germline trimming cut 4 bases from V and 5 bases from J; bases unmatched to any gene: 5. CDR3 protein: CASSRGQGNNEQFF. Written as DNA, the CDR3 is TGCGCCAGCAGCAGAGGACAGGGAAACAATGAGCAGTTCTTC.

V and J are TRBV19 and TRBJ2-5; possible D gene TRBD2, 6 bases. The germline CDR1 and CDR2 sequences are LNHDA and SQIVND (reference sequence). The CDR3 sequence is 14 residues long. V was trimmed by 6 bases and J by 0 bases, leaving 11 bases between them. The CDR3 is CASSRGVHQETQYF. CDR3 DNA sequence: TGTGCCAGTAGCCGCGGGGTACACCAAGAGACCCAGTACTTC.

The chain carries TRBV9 and TRBJ1-3; possibly TRBD1 for D (5 bases). CDR3 length: 20 residues. V was shortened by 3 bases and J by 2 bases, with 27 bases between the two germline ends. The germline V gene has CDR1 SGDLS and CDR2 YYNGEE. CDR3 residues: CASSDRQPSLQWGTGNTIYF. As DNA, the CDR3 is TGTGCCAGCAGCGACCGACAGCCTTCATTACAGTGGGGCACTGGAAACACCATATATTTT.

The chain couples TRBV7-2 to TRBJ1-1; TRBD1 is a possible D gene (6 bases). The CDR3 is made up of 14 amino acids. V was pared by 3 bases and J by 6 bases, with 14 bases between. CDR1 and CDR2 (germline): SGHTA, FQGNSA. This CDR3 is CASSFKQGSPEAFF. Written as DNA, the CDR3 is TGTGCCAGCAGCTTCAAACAGGGTTCACCTGAAGCTTTCTTT.

The chain links TRBV18 to TRBJ2-3, with TRBD1 matching over 9 bases. CDR3 length: 15 residues. Trimming removed 3 bases from V and 3 bases from J; junction bases left unmatched: 4. CDR1 is KGHSH and CDR2 is LQKENI in the germline V gene. The CDR3 protein is CASSPRDRGTDTQYF. CDR3 nucleotides: TGTGCCAGCTCACCGAGAGACAGGGGGACAGATACGCAGTATTTT.

V and J are TRBV5-6 and TRBJ2-1; D is possibly TRBD1 (6 bases). Per the germline V gene, CDR1 is SGHDT and CDR2 is YYEEEE. This CDR3 comprises 15 residues. V was trimmed by 4 bases and J by 4 bases, leaving 15 bases between them. Here the CDR3 DNA reads TGTGCCAGCAGCCCCCCAGGGGTCAAGTACAATGAGCAGTTCTTC. The encoded protein is CASSPPGVKYNEQFF.

V is TRBV27 and J is TRBJ1-5; D is perhaps TRBD1 (5 bases). Germline CDR1 reads MNHEY; CDR2 reads SMNVEV (reference sequence). With 6 bases removed from V and 0 bases from J, the gap between germline ends came to 24 bases. This CDR3 has 19 amino acids. CDR3 sequence: CASSPTWFQGPYSNQPQHF. CDR3 in DNA: TGTGCCAGCAGCCCGACGTGGTTCCAGGGCCCGTATAGCAATCAGCCCCAGCATTTT.

The chain is built from TRBV4-1 and TRBJ1-1, with D perhaps matching TRBD1 (6 bases). CDR3 length: 17 amino acids. CDR1 and CDR2 (germline): MGHRA, YSYEKL. Trimming shortened V by 6 bases and J by 5 bases, and 25 bases separated the two germline ends. The DNA of the CDR3 is TGCGCCAGCAGGCAACCGACGGCAGGGGCCCTACGGACTGAAGCTTTCTTT. Amino acid sequence: CASRQPTAGALRTEAFF.

The V and J genes are TRBV5-1 and TRBJ1-1; no definite D call. The V gene lost 1 base and the J gene lost 11 bases, with 15 bases spanning the gap. This CDR3 is 13 amino acids long. CDR1 and CDR2 (germline): SGHRS, YFSETQ. CDR3 sequence reads: CASSLPAEGGAFF. The CDR3 nucleotides are TGCGCCAGCAGCTTGCCAGCTGAGGGAGGGGCTTTCTTT.

The chain carries TRBV14 and TRBJ2-3; the D gene is possibly TRBD1 (5 bases). The length of the CDR3 is 14 residues. Germline CDR1 and CDR2: SGHDN and FVKESK. V was shortened by 2 bases and J by 2 bases, with 8 bases between the two germline ends. The CDR3 loop is CASSQRGPTDTQYF. CDR3 in DNA: TGTGCCAGCAGCCAAAGGGGTCCCACAGATACGCAGTATTTT.

The J gene is TRBJ2-1, the V gene TRBV5-1, with TRBD2 matching over 14 bases. J gave up 8 bases and V 0 bases, and 10 bases lay outside the gene matches. This CDR3 has 18 amino acids. The germline V gene has CDR1 SGHRS and CDR2 YFSETQ. CDR3 loop: CASSLAKTSGGARDEQFF. CDR3 bases: TGCGCCAGCAGCTTGGCCAAGACTAGCGGGGGGGCGAGGGATGAGCAGTTCTTC.